The 9 T cell receptor beta chains below were found in one sample sequenced in a study of blood T cell repertoires in COVID-19. Method: immunoSEQ multiplex PCR; TCRdb's copy keeps in-frame clones and lacks some. The sample carries 50,000 to 85,000 clones, 82% recorded once. The specimen sequenced was peripheral blood. These receptor sequences come from a man aged 60 to 69 with acute or convalescent COVID-19.

The chain has TRBV24-1 and TRBJ1-2; no definite D call. The CDR3 loop spans 14 amino acids. Per germline, CDR1 KGHDR and CDR2 SFDVKD. Trimming removed 4 bases from V and 8 bases from J, with 16 bases in between. This CDR3 reads CATSDRSGLGGYTF. The DNA of the CDR3 is TGTGCCACCAGTGACCGGTCGGGGTTAGGAGGCTACACCTTC.

By sample share, this clone is medium-sized (0.01 to 0.1%). This sequence joins TRBV6-2 or TRBV6-3 and TRBJ1-2, with TRBD1 matching over 8 bases. The trim removed 6 bases at V and 0 bases at J, leaving 6 bases unmatched. The CDR3 loop spans 15 amino acids. Germline V CDR1 and CDR2: MNHEY, SVGEGT. CDR3 residues: CASRPATGANYGYTF. The CDR3 nucleotides are TGTGCCAGCAGACCTGCGACAGGGGCTAACTATGGCTACACCTTC.

The rearrangement uses TRBV7-8 and TRBJ1-2, with D perhaps TRBD1 (5 bases). The V and J ends lost 8 bases and 5 bases respectively, with 21 bases between them. The CDR3 runs to 15 residues. Germline CDR1 SGHVS, CDR2 FQNEAQ. The CDR3 is CASVSSGGLRYGYTF. Here the CDR3 DNA reads TGTGCCAGCGTCAGTAGTGGGGGGTTACGGTATGGCTACACCTTC. Variable domain in full (rest from reference TRBV7-8 and TRBJ1-2): GAGVSQSPRYKVAKRGQDVALRCDPISGHVSLFWYQQALGQGPEFLTYFQNEAQLDKSGLPSDRFFAERPEGSVSTLKIQRTQQEDSAVYLCASVSSGGLRYGYTFGSGTRLTVV.

The chain employs TRBV10-3 and TRBJ2-3; maybe TRBD1 (6 bases). The CDR3 has 14 amino acids. Germline lookup yields CDR1 ENHRY and CDR2 SYGVKD. Trimming cost V 10 bases and J 1 base, with 15 bases left between them. CDR3 amino acids: CASRQETRTDTQYF. CDR3 bases: TGTGCCAGCCGACAGGAGACCCGCACAGATACGCAGTATTTT.

This chain links TRBV11-2 with TRBJ2-3, with D hard to call. V lost 5 bases to trimming and J lost 1 base, with 7 bases between them. The CDR3 loop spans 13 amino acids. Germline CDR1 SGHAT, CDR2 FQNNGV. In DNA, the CDR3 is TGTGCCAGCAGCCTTGAGGGCACAGATACGCAGTATTTT. It specifies CASSLEGTDTQYF.

The V gene is TRBV11-2, the J gene TRBJ1-1; 8 nucleotides line up with TRBD1. The length of the CDR3 is 16 residues. V lost 3 bases and J lost 2; bases outside the gene matches: 8. From germline, CDR1 is SGHAT and CDR2 FQNNGV. The CDR3 bases are TGTGCCAGCAGCTTCGGCAGGGGGCACCTTAACACTGAAGCTTTCTTT. This codes for CASSFGRGHLNTEAFF. Using reference TRBV11-2 and TRBJ1-1 for the parts outside the CDR3, the full variable domain is EAGVAQSPRYKIIEKRQSVAFWCNPISGHATLYWYQQILGQGPKLLIQFQNNGVVDDSQLPKDRFSAERLKGVDSTLKIQPAKLEDSAVYLCASSFGRGHLNTEAFFGQGTRLTVV.

This sequence joins TRBV24-1 and TRBJ2-3, with TRBD1 as a possible D gene (5 bases). CDR3 length: 15 amino acids. Trimming took 3 bases from V and 0 from J, leaving 9 bases between them. The germline V gene has CDR1 KGHDR and CDR2 SFDVKD. This CDR3 reads CATSDPTESTDTQYF. The CDR3 nucleotides are TGTGCCACCAGTGATCCGACAGAGAGCACAGATACGCAGTATTTT.

The chain combines TRBV19 with TRBJ1-6; 7 bases match TRBD1. This CDR3 contains 14 residues. Germline CDR1 and CDR2: LNHDA and SQIVND (reference sequence). The junction had 3 bases not matched to a gene; V was cut back by 5 bases and J by 5 bases. The CDR3 DNA sequence: TGTGCCAGTAGTGACAGGGCCGATAATTCACCCCTCCACTTT. Translating it yields CASSDRADNSPLHF.

The rearrangement uses TRBV30 and TRBJ2-2, with TRBD1 matching 7 bases. The length of the CDR3 is 15 residues. With V trimmed by 2 bases and J by 4 bases, 7 bases remained unmatched. CDR1 and CDR2 (germline): GTSNPN, SVGIG (reference sequence). The CDR3 nucleotides are TGTGCCTGGAGTACGACAGGGCTTGGCACCGGGGAGCTGTTTTTT. It codes for CAWSTTGLGTGELFF.